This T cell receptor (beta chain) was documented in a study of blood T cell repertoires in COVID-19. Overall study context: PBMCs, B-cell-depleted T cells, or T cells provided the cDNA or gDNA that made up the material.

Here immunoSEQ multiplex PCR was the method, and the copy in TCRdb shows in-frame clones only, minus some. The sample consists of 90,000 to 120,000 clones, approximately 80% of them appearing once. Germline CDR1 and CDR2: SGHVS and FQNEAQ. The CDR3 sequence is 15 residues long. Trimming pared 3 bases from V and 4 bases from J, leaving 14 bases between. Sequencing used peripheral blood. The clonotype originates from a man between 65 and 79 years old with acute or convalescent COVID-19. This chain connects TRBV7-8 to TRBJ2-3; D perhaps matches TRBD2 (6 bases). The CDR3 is CASSLTSVGADTQYF. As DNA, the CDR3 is TGTGCCAGCAGCTTGACTAGTGTGGGGGCAGATACGCAGTATTTT.